This T cell receptor beta chain was retrieved from a study of T-cell memory formation after mild COVID-19. Broader study findings: Researchers found some responding clones in pre-infection memory, a sign that cross-reactive memory joined.

Regarding this clonotype: Its specificity is unknown.

J gave up 0 bases and V 6 bases, and 7 bases lay outside the gene matches. Germline V gene sequence: CDR1 DFQATT, CDR2 SNEGSKA (reference sequence). This CDR3 comprises 14 residues. TCRdb analysed the 5' RACE reads with MiXCR anew, one entry per CDR3 protein. The top ten clones hold 12% of a sample with under 650,000 distinct CDR3 sequences, 18% of them seen once. The origin of this receptor is an adult woman who had mild COVID-19 (a few samples of this study predate the infection). Cell type and time point are not known. J is TRBJ2-5 and V is TRBV20-1, with 7 positions matching TRBD2. Sequencing used PBMCs or a T cell subset sorted from them (not recorded which). CDR3: CSARRRGNQETQYF. CDR3 nucleotides: TGCAGTGCACGGAGGCGGGGGAACCAAGAGACCCAGTACTTC.